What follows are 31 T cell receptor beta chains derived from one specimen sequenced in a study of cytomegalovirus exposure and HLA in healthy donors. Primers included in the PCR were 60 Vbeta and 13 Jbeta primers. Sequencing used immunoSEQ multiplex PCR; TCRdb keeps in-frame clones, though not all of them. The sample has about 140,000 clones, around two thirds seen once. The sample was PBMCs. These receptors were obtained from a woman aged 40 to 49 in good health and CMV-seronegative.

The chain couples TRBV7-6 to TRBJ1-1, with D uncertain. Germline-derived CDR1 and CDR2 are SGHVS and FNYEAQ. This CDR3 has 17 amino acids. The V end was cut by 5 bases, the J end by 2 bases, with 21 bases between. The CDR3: CASSPARGEPRNTEAFF. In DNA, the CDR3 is TGTGCCAGCAGCCCAGCCCGTGGGGAGCCAAGAAACACTGAAGCTTTCTTT.

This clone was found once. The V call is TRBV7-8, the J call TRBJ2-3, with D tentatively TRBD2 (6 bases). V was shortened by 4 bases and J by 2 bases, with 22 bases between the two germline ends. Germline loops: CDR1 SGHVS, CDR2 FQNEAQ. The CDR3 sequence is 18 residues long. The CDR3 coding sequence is TGTGCCAGCAGCTCGCACGGGACTCTTAATATCTACACAGATACGCAGTATTTT. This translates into CASSSHGTLNIYTDTQYF.

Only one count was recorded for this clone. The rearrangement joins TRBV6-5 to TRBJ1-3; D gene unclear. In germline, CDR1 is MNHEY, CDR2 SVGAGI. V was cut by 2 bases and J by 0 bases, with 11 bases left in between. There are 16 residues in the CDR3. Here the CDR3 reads CASSYGLTNSGNTIYF. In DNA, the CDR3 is TGTGCCAGCAGTTACGGTCTTACTAACTCTGGAAACACCATATATTTT.

The CDR3 nucleotides are TGTGCCAGCAGTCGGGACAGACCTAATGAAAAACTGTTTTTT. This codes for CASSRDRPNEKLFF. The rearrangement joins TRBV28 to TRBJ1-4; 7 bases line up with TRBD1. Unmatched junction bases numbered 3, after V lost 5 bases and J lost 3 bases. The CDR3 extends over 14 amino acids. Germline values: CDR1 MDHEN, CDR2 SYDVKM. The variable domain in full, with the rest retrieved from reference TRBV28 and TRBJ1-4, is DVKVTQSSRYLVKRTGEKVFLECVQDMDHENMFWYRQDPGLGLRLIYFSYDVKMKEKGDIPEGYSVSREKKERFSLILESASTNQTSMYLCASSRDRPNEKLFFGSGTQLSVL.

The CDR3 protein is CSASRENEQFF. The CDR3 bases are TGCAGTGCTTCTAGGGAGAATGAGCAGTTCTTC. The gene calls are TRBV20-1 and TRBJ2-1, with D maybe TRBD2 (5 bases). CDR3 length equals 11 residues. V was pared by 5 bases and J by 7 bases, with 9 bases between. In germline, CDR1 is DFQATT, CDR2 SNEGSKA (reference sequence).

CDR3 sequence reads: CASSRKTGSNYGYTF. In nucleotides, the CDR3 is TGTGCCAGCAGCCGGAAGACAGGGAGTAACTATGGCTACACCTTC. This chain uses TRBV7-9 with TRBJ1-2; TRBD1 matches 7 bases. CDR1 is SEHNR and CDR2 is FQNEAQ in the germline V gene (reference sequence). This CDR3 has 15 amino acids. The V segment lost 5 bases and the J segment 1 base; nucleotides outside the gene matches: 7.

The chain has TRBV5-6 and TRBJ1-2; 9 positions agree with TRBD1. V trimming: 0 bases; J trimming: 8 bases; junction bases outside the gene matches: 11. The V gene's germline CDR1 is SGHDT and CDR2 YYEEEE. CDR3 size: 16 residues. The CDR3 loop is CASSLDGTGHLNGYTF. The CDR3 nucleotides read TGTGCCAGCAGCTTGGATGGGACAGGGCACCTGAACGGCTACACCTTC.

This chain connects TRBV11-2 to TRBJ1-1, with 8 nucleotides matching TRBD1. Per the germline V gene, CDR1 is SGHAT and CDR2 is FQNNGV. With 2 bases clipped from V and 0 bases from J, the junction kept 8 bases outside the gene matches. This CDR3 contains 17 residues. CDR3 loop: CASSLTGGGVMNTEAFF. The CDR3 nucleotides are TGTGCCAGCAGCTTAACAGGGGGAGGTGTAATGAACACTGAAGCTTTCTTT.

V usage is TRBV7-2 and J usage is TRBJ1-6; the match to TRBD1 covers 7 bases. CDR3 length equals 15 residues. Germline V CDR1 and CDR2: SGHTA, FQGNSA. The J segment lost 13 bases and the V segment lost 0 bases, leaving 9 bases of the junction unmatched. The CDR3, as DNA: TGTGCCAGCAGCTTAGCTCAAGACAGGGATCCGCCCCTCCACTTT. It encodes CASSLAQDRDPPLHF.

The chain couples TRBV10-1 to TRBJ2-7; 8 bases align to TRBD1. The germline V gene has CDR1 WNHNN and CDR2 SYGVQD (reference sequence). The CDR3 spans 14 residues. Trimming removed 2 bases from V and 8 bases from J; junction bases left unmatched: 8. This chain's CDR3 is CASSEAGQGFQQYF. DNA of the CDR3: TGCGCCAGCAGTGAGGCAGGACAGGGCTTTCAGCAGTACTTC.

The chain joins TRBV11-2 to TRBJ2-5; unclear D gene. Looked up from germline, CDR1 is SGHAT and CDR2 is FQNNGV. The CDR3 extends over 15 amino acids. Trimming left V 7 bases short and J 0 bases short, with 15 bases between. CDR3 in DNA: TGTGCCAGCACCCCACTCTCATGGTACCAAGAGACCCAGTACTTC. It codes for CASTPLSWYQETQYF.

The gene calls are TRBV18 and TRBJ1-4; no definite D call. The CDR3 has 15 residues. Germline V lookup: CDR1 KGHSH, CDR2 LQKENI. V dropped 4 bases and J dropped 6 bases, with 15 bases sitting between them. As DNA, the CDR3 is TGTGCCAGCTCACGACCCTGGGGAGGGCATGAAAAACTGTTTTTT. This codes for CASSRPWGGHEKLFF.

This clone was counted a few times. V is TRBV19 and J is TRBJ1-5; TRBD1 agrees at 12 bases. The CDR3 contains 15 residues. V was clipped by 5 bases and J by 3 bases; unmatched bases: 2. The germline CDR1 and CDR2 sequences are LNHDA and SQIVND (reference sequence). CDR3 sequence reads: CASSGTGGFNQPQHF. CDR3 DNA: TGTGCCAGTAGTGGGACAGGGGGCTTCAATCAGCCCCAGCATTTT.

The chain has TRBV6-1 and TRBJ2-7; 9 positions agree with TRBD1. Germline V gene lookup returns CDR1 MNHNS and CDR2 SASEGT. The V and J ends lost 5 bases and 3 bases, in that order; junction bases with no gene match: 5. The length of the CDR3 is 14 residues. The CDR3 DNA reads TGTGCCAGCAGTCCCCGGGACAGGGACTACGAGCAGTACTTC. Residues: CASSPRDRDYEQYF.

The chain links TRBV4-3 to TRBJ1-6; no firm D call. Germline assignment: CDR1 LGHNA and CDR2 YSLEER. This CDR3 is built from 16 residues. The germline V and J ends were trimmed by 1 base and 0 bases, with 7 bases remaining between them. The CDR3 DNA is TGCGCCAGCAGCCAAGCAGGTACCTCCTATAATTCACCCCTCCACTTT. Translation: CASSQAGTSYNSPLHF.

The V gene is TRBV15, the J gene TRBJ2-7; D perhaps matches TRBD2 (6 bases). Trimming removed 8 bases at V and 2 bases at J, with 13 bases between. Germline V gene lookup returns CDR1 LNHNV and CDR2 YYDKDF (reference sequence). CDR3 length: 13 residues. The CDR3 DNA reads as TGTGCCACCTCTCTCGCGGGGACCTACGAGCAGTACTTC. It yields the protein CATSLAGTYEQYF.

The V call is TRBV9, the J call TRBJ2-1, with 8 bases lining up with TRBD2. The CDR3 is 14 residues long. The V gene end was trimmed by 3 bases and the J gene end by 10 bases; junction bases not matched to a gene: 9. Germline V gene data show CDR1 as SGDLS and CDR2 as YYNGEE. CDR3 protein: CASSARAGGFEQFF. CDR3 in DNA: TGTGCCAGCAGCGCCCGGGCGGGGGGCTTCGAGCAGTTCTTC.

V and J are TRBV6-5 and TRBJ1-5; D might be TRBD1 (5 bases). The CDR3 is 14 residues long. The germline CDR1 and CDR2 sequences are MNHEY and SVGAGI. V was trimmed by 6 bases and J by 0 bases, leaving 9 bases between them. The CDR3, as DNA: TGTGCCAGCAGCCGACAGATTAGCAATCAGCCCCAGCATTTT. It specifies CASSRQISNQPQHF.

CDR3 sequence reads: CASSSWDRGIYEQYF. The CDR3 region has the DNA TGCGCCAGCAGCTCCTGGGACCGGGGGATCTACGAGCAGTACTTC. The chain employs TRBV5-1 and TRBJ2-7; a possible D gene is TRBD2 (6 bases). The CDR3 is 15 amino acids. The V and J ends lost 3 bases and 3 bases respectively, with 16 bases between them. CDR1 is SGHRS, CDR2 YFSETQ, per germline.

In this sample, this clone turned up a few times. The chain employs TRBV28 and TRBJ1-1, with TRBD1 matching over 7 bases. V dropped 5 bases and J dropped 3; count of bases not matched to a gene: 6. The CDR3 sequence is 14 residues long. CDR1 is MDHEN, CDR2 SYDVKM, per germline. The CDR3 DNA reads TGTGCCAGCAGTGTCACAGGGGACGACACTGAAGCTTTCTTT. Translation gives CASSVTGDDTEAFF.

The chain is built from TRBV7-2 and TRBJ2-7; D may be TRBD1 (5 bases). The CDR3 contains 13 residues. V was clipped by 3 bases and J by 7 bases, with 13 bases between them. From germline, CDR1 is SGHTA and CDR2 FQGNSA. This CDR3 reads CASSFGPTGEQYF. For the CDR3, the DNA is TGTGCCAGCAGCTTTGGCCCTACAGGTGAGCAGTACTTC.

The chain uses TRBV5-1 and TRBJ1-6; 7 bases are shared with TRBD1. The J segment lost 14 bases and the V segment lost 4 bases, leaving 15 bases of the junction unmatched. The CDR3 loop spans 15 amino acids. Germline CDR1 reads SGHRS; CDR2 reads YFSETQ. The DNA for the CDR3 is TGCGCCAGCAGCCCGCAGACAGGGTCCACGATCACCCTCCACTTT. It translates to CASSPQTGSTITLHF. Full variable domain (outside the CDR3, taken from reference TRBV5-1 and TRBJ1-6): KAGVTQTPRYLIKTRGQQVTLSCSPISGHRSVSWYQQTPGQGLQFLFEYFSETQRNKGNFPGRFSGRQFSNSRSEMNVSTLELGDSALYLCASSPQTGSTITLHFGNGTRLTVT.

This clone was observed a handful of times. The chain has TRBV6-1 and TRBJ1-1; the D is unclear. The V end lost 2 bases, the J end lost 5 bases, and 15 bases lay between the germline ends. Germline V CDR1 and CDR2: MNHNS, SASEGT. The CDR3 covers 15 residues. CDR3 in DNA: TGTGCCAGCAGTGAATCCGCTCCACGGAGGACTGAAGCTTTCTTT. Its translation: CASSESAPRRTEAFF.

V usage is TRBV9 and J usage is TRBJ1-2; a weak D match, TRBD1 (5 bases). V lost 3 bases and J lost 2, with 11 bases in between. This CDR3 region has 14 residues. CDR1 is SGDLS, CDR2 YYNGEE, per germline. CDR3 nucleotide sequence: TGTGCCAGCAGCGGGCGACAGCCGAACTATGGCTACACCTTC. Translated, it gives CASSGRQPNYGYTF.

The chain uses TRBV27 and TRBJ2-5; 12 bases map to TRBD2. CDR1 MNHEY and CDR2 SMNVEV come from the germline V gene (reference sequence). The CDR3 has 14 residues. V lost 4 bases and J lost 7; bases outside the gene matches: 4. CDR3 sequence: CASSSLAGGMTQYF. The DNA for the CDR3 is TGTGCCAGCAGTTCGCTAGCGGGGGGGATGACCCAGTACTTC.

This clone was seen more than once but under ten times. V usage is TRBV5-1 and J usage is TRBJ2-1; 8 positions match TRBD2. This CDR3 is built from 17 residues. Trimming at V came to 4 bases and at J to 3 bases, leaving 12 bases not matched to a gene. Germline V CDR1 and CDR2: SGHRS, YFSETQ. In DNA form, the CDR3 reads TGCGCCAGCAGCCCCCTCTCTCAGCGGGGGAGCTACAATGAGCAGTTCTTC. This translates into CASSPLSQRGSYNEQFF. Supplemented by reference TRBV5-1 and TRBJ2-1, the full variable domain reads KAGVTQTPRYLIKTRGQQVTLSCSPISGHRSVSWYQQTPGQGLQFLFEYFSETQRNKGNFPGRFSGRQFSNSRSEMNVSTLELGDSALYLCASSPLSQRGSYNEQFFGPGTRLTVL.

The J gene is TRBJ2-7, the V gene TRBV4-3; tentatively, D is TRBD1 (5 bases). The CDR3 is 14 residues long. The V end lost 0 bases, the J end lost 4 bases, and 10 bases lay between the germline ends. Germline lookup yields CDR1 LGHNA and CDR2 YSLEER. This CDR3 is CASSQDRDGYEQYF. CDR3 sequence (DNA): TGCGCCAGCAGCCAAGACAGGGATGGGTACGAGCAGTACTTC.

The CDR3 region has the DNA TGTGCCAGTAGTATCCCAGGGTTGCGGGGCTACACCTTC. Its protein is CASSIPGLRGYTF. This chain joins TRBV19 and TRBJ1-2; weak D call: TRBD1 (5 bases). The CDR3 loop spans 13 amino acids. V gave up 3 bases and J gave up 8 bases, with 13 bases separating them. Per the germline V gene, CDR1 is LNHDA and CDR2 is SQIVND (reference sequence).

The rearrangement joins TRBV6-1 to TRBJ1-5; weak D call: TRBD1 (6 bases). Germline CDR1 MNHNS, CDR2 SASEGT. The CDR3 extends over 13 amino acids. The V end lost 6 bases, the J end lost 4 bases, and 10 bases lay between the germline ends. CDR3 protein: CASRSTGNQPQHF. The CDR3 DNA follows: TGTGCCAGCAGGTCCACAGGGAATCAGCCCCAGCATTTT.

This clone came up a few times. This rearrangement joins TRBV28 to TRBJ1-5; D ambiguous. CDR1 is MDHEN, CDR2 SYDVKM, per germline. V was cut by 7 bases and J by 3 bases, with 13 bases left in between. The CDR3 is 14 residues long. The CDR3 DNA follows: TGTGCCAGCATCCCGGGTCTCCTCAATCAGCCCCAGCATTTT. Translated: CASIPGLLNQPQHF.

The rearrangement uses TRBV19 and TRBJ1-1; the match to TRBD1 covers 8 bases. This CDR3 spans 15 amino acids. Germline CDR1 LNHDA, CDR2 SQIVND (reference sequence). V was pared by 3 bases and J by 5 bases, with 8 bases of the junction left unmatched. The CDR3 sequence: CASSMVGRGHTEAFF. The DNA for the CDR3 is TGTGCCAGTAGTATGGTTGGCAGGGGGCATACTGAAGCTTTCTTT.